This record covers a single TCR beta chain. The source of the sample is a study of metastatic and nonmetastatic thyroid tumors. About the study: Repertoire comparisons spanned blood and tumor or nodule tissue from malignant and benign thyroid patients.

Germline assignment: CDR1 SGHVS and CDR2 FQNEAQ. The length of the CDR3 is 11 residues. The germline V and J ends were trimmed by 1 base and 9 bases, with 1 base remaining between them. With MiXCR, TCRdb called clones anew from the PCR reads. The table records about 12,000 clones, around 25% of them present only once. Thyroid surgery was preceded by no treatment in any patient. This sequence originates from a male donor with papillary thyroid cancer or a benign thyroid nodule (not recorded which). Some clones in this sample may be carry-over from other donors' samples. The chain joins TRBV7-8 to TRBJ1-6; no reliable D call. Sequenced input: adjacent normal tissue. DNA of the CDR3: TGTGCCAGCAGCTTAGGTTCACCCCTCCACTTT. It translates to CASSLGSPLHF.